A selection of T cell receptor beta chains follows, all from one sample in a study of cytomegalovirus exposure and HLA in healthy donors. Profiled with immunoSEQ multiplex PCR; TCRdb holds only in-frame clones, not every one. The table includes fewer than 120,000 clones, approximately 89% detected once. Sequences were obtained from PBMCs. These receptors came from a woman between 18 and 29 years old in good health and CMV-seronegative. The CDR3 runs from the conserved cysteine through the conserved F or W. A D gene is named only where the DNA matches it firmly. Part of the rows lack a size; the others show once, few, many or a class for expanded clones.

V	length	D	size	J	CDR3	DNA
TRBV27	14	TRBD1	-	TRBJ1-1	CASRTISGGTEAFF	TGTGCCAGCAGGACCATCTCAGGGGGCACTGAAGCTTTCTTT
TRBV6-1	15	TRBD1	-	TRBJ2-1	CASSPGTVTYNEQFF	TGTGCCAGCAGTCCCGGGACAGTCACCTACAATGAGCAGTTCTTC
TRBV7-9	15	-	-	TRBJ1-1	CASSLAGQGTTEAFF	TGTGCCAGCAGCTTAGCGGGGCAGGGGACCACTGAAGCTTTCTTT
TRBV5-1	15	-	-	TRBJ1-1	CASSLGGKVNTEAFF	TGCGCCAGCAGCTTGGGCGGGAAGGTGAACACTGAAGCTTTCTTT
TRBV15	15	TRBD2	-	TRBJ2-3	CATSKYSGSTDTQYF	TGTGCCACCAGCAAATATAGCGGGAGCACAGATACGCAGTATTTT
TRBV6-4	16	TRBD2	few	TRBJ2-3	CASSDSRDAGGDTQYF	TGTGCCAGCAGTGACTCCCGGGACGCGGGGGGAGATACGCAGTATTTT
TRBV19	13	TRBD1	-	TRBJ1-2	CASSKGALYGYTF	TGTGCCAGTAGTAAGGGGGCTCTCTATGGCTACACCTTC
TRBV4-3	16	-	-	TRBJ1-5	CASSQDQAGSNQPQHF	TGCGCCAGCAGCCAAGATCAGGCGGGGAGCAATCAGCCCCAGCATTTT
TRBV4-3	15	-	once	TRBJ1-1	CASSRLGALDTEAFF	TGCGCCAGCAGCCGCCTAGGGGCCCTCGACACTGAAGCTTTCTTT
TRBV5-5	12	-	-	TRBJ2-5	CASSLTGETQYF	TGTGCCAGCAGCTTAACCGGGGAGACCCAGTACTTC
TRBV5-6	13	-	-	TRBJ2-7	CASSLGGVSEQYF	TGTGCCAGCAGCTTAGGAGGGGTGAGCGAGCAGTACTTC
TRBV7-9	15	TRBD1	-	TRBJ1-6	CASSQSGQITSPLHF	TGTGCCAGCAGCCAATCGGGACAGATAACTTCACCCCTCCACTTT
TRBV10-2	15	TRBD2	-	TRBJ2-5	CATMRLAGNQETQYF	TGCGCCACGATGAGGCTAGCGGGAAACCAAGAGACCCAGTACTTC
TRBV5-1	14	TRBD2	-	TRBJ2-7	CASSPTVGGGEQYF	TGCGCCAGCAGCCCGACCGTGGGGGGGGGCGAGCAGTACTTC
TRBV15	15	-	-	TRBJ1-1	CATATGSGFNTEAFF	TGTGCCACCGCTACAGGGTCGGGGTTTAACACTGAAGCTTTCTTT
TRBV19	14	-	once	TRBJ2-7	CASSISPMNYEQYF	TGTGCCAGTAGTATTAGTCCAATGAACTACGAGCAGTACTTC
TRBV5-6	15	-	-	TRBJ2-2	CASSPGTMNTGELFF	TGTGCCAGCAGCCCAGGGACAATGAACACCGGGGAGCTGTTTTTT
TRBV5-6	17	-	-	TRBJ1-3	CASSLVGGESQGNTIYF	TGTGCCAGCAGCTTGGTTGGGGGCGAATCTCAGGGAAACACCATATATTTT
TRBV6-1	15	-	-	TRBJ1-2	CASSEVRRANYGYTF	TGTGCCAGCAGTGAAGTAAGACGGGCTAACTATGGCTACACCTTC